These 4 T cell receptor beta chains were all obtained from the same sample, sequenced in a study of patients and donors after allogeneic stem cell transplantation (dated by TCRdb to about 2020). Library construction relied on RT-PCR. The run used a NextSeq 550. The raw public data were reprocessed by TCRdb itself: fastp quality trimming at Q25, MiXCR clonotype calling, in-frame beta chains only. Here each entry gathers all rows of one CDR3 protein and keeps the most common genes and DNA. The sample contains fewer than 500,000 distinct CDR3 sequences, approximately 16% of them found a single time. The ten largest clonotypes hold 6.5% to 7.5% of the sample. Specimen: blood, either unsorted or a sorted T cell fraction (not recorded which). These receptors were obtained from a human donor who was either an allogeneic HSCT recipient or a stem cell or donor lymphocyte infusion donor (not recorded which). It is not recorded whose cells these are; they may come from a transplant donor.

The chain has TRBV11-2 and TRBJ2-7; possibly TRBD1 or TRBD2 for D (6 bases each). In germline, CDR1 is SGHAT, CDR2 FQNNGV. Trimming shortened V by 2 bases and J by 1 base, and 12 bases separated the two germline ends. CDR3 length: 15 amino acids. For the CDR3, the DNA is TGTGCCAGCAGCTTAAGGGGGGTTAGATCCTACGAGCAGTACTTC. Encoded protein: CASSLRGVRSYEQYF.

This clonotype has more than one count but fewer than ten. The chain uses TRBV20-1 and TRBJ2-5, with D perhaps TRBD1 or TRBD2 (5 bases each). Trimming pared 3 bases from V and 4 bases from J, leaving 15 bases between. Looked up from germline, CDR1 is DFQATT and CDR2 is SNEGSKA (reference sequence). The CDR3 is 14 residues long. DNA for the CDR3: TGCAGTGCTAGCCCCGGGACGACACGAGAGACCCAGTACTTC. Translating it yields CSASPGTTRETQYF.

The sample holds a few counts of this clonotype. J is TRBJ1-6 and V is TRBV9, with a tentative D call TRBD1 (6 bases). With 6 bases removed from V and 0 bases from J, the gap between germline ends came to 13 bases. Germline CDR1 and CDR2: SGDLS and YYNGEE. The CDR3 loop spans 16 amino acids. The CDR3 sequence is CASTETGSSYNSPLHF. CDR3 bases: TGTGCCAGCACCGAAACAGGGAGCTCCTATAATTCACCCCTCCACTTT.

The chain's CDR3 is CASSLPSGLASPGELFF. CDR3 bases: TGTGCCAGCAGTTTACCTTCGGGACTAGCGAGTCCCGGGGAGCTGTTTTTT. V is TRBV12-3 or TRBV12-4 and J is TRBJ2-2, with TRBD2 identical over 10 bases. V dropped 2 bases and J dropped 6; count of bases not matched to a gene: 9. The CDR3 spans 17 residues.